The TCR beta chain described here comes from a study of Ad26.COV2.S vaccination and SARS-CoV-2 variants. This table comes from immunoSEQ multiplex PCR, and its TCRdb copy is limited to in-frame clones, with some not included. The profile covers tens of thousands of clones, with about four fifths appearing a single time and 16% taken by the ten largest. Comment on this clone: Its antigen is still unknown.

Whole-study results and caveats: The breadth of spike-specific CD8+ and CD4+ T cell responses after vaccination was reportedly substantial.

This CDR3 region has 15 residues. CDR1 and CDR2 from the germline V gene are MGHRA and YSYEKL. The chain uses TRBV4-1 and TRBJ2-5; D is possibly TRBD1 or TRBD2 (5 bases each). The last part of the DNA fits TRBJ2-7 better; the J call may be wrong. The specimen comprised peripheral blood, sampled after recovery from COVID-19. The TCR comes from a human donor who had recovered from COVID-19. As DNA, the CDR3 is TGCGCCAGCAGCCATCCCGGGACGAGGAGCTACGAGCAGTACTTC. Protein: CASSHPGTRSYEQYF.